This paragraph reports one T cell receptor beta chain. The sample belongs to a study of blood T cell repertoires in COVID-19. Study background: Samples came from the United States, Italy and Spain, spanning acute and convalescent COVID-19. From T cells, B-cell-depleted T cells, or PBMCs came the material, which was cDNA or gDNA.

Measured with immunoSEQ multiplex PCR; TCRdb has only the in-frame clones, and not every one. The sample consists of 85,000 to 120,000 clones, over 60% of them appearing once. CDR1 is LNHNV and CDR2 is YYDKDF in the germline V gene (reference sequence). The CDR3 spans 18 residues. The V and J ends lost 3 bases and 4 bases, in that order; junction bases with no gene match: 14. Sequencing was carried out using peripheral blood. This TCR was sampled from a man older than 75 with COVID-19, enrolled during active disease. The chain joins TRBV15 to TRBJ2-3, with 9 positions matching TRBD1. As DNA, the CDR3 is TGTGCCACCAGCAGTGGGGGGAATGGAGGACAGGGGCCAGATACGCAGTATTTT. Translated: CATSSGGNGGQGPDTQYF.